This entry features one TCR beta chain sequence. Trimming removed 4 bases from V and 2 bases from J; junction bases left unmatched: 16. There are 19 residues in the CDR3. Germline-derived CDR1 and CDR2 are LNHDA and SQIVND (reference sequence). Original data processing: Amplification of reference gene primers provided the estimated nucleated cell counts. TCRdb's copy holds only in-frame clones and misses some; the assay was immunoSEQ multiplex PCR. The V and J calls and clone size were taken over from that table, and D and trimming were inferred from the DNA. The data show approximately 300,000 clones, 90% seen once. The sample originates from a study of blood T cell repertoires in COVID-19. About the study: COVID-19 samples from acute and convalescent phases originated in the United States, Italy and Spain.

Those who participated ranged in age from roughly 18 to 100 years and resided in around 22 US areas. Donors of Cohort 3 who recovered were those that had two negative PCRs, clearance, or symptom resolution. The chain links TRBV19 to TRBJ2-3; 9 bases fit TRBD2. This clonotype was obtained from a man in his 60s who had recovered from COVID-19. Sequencing was done on a sample of PBMCs or T cells enriched from blood (not recorded which). CDR3 DNA: TGTGCCAGTAGTACCGCGGGAGCGGGAGGCCGATACTACACAGATACGCAGTATTTT. It codes for CASSTAGAGGRYYTDTQYF.